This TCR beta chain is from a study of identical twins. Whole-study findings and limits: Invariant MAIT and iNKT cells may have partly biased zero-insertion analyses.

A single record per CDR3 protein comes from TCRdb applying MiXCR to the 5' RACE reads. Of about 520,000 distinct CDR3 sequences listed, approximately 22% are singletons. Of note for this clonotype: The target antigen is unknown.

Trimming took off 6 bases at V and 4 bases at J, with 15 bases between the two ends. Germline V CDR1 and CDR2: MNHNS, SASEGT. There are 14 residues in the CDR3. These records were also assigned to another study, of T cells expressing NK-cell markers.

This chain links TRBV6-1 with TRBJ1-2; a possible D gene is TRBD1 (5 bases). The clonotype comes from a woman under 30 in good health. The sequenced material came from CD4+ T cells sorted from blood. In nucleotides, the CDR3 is TGTGCCAGCAGCCGCGGGACCTGGGGCTATGGCTACACCTTC. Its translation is CASSRGTWGYGYTF.